The clone carrying this T cell receptor (beta chain) was picked up many times. Its matching antigen is unknown. The missing CDR3 end, 3 residues past where the read stops, is filled in from the germline J gene. Libraries were prepared by immunoSEQ multiplex PCR; TCRdb keeps only in-frame clonotypes and omits some of them. The sample is made up of tens of thousands of clones, none counted only once. This sample was taken from a study of T cell clonality in common variable immunodeficiency. Study results and caveats: What drives increased CVID clonality needs T cell subpopulation sequencing.

The germline V gene has CDR1 LNHDA and CDR2 SQIVND (reference sequence). V was clipped by 1 base and J by 0 bases, with 10 bases between them. There are 16 residues in the CDR3. The TCR originated in a person between 18 and 75 years old in good health. Sequencing input: peripheral blood mononuclear cells. This rearrangement joins TRBV19 to TRBJ1-5; no firm D call. The sequenced part of the CDR3 DNA is TGTGCCAGTAGTATAGCCCAACACGATAGCAATCAGCCC. Translated: CASSIAQHDSNQP. The whole CDR3 sequence is CASSIAQHDSNQPQHF.